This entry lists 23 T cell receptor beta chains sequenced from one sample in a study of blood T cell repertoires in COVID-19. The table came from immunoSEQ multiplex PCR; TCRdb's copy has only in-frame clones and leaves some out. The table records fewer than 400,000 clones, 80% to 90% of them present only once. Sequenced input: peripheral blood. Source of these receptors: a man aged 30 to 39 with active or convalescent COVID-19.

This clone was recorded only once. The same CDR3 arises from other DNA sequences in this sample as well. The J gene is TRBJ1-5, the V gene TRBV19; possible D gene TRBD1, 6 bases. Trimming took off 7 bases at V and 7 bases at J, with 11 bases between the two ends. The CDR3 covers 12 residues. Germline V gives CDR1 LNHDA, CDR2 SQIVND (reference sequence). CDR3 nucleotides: TGTGCCAGTAACAGGGTAGGCCAGCCCCAGCATTTT. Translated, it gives CASNRVGQPQHF.

The CDR3 DNA follows: TGTGCCAGCAGCTTTAACAGAGACGAGCAGTACTTC. Translation: CASSFNRDEQYF. The gene calls are TRBV7-2 and TRBJ2-7; D unresolved. Deletions cut 3 bases from V and 5 bases from J, with 8 bases between. The germline gives CDR1 SGHTA, CDR2 FQGNSA. The CDR3 length is 12 residues.

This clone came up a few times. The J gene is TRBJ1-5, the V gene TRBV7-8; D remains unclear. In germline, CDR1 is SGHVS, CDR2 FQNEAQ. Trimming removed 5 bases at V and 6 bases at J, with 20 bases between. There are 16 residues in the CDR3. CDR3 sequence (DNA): TGTGCCAGCAGCCCAACCCCTGGGAGTGTCGGTCAGCCCCAGCATTTT. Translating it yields CASSPTPGSVGQPQHF.

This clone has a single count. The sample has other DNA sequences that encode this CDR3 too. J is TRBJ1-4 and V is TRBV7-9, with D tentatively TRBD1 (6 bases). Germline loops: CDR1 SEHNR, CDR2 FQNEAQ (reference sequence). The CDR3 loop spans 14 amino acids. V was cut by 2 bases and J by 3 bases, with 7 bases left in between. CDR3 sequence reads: CASSLTGSNEKLFF. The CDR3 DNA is TGTGCCAGCAGCTTAACAGGGTCTAATGAAAAACTGTTTTTT.

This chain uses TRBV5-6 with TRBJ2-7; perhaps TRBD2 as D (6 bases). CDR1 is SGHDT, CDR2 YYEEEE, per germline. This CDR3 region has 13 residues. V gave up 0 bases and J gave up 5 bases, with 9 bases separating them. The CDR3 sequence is CASSLVRGNEQYF. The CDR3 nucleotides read TGTGCCAGCAGCTTGGTACGGGGGAACGAGCAGTACTTC.

The CDR3 loop is CASSQGPSGVSYEQYF. DNA of the CDR3: TGCGCCAGCAGCCAAGGGCCGAGCGGAGTCTCCTACGAGCAGTACTTC. V is TRBV4-3 and J is TRBJ2-7; perhaps TRBD2 as D (5 bases). V lost 1 base, J lost 0 bases, and 13 bases lay in between. The V gene's germline CDR1 is LGHNA and CDR2 YSLEER. This CDR3 has 16 amino acids.

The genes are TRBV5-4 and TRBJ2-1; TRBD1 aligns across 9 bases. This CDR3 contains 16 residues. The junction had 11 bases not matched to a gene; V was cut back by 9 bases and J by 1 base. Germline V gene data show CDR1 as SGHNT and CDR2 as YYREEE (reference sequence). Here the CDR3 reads CATGPKGTGSYNEQFF. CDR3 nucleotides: TGTGCCACCGGGCCCAAGGGGACAGGGTCCTACAATGAGCAGTTCTTC.

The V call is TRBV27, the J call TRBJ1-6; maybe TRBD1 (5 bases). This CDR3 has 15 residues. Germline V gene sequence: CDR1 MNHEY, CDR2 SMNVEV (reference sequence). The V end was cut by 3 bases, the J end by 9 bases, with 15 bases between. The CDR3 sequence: CASSLGGMGGSPLHF. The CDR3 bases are TGTGCCAGCAGTTTGGGGGGGATGGGAGGTTCACCCCTCCACTTT.

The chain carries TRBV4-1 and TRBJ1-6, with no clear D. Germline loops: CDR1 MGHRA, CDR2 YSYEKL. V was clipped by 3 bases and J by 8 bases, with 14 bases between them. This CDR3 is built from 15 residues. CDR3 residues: CASSHGSRIHSPLHF. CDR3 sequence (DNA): TGCGCCAGCAGCCACGGTTCGCGCATCCATTCACCCCTCCACTTT.

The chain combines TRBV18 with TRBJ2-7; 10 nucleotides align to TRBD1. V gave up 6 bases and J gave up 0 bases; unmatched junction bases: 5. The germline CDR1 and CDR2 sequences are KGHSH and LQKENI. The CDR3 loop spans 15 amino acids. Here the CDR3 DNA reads TGTGCCAGCTCCCGGGGACAGGGGAGCTCCTACGAGCAGTACTTC. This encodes CASSRGQGSSYEQYF. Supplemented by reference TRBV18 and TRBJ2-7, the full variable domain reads NAGVMQNPRHLVRRRGQEARLRCSPMKGHSHVYWYRQLPEEGLKFMVYLQKENIIDESGMPKERFSAEFPKEGPSILRIQQVVRGDSAAYFCASSRGQGSSYEQYFGPGTRLTVT.

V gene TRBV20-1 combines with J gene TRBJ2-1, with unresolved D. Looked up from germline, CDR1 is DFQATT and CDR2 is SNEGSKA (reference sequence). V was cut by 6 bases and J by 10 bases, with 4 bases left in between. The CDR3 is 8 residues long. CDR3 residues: CSAGEQFF. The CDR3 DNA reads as TGCAGTGCCGGGGAGCAGTTCTTC.

CDR3 in amino acids: CASSSGQGYGYTF. The CDR3 bases are TGTGCCAGCAGCTCTGGACAGGGCTATGGCTACACCTTC. J is TRBJ1-2 and V is TRBV11-1; 8 nucleotides match TRBD1. CDR1 SGHAT and CDR2 FQDESV come from the germline V gene (reference sequence). The junction had 2 bases not matched to a gene; V was cut back by 4 bases and J by 4 bases. CDR3 length: 13 amino acids.

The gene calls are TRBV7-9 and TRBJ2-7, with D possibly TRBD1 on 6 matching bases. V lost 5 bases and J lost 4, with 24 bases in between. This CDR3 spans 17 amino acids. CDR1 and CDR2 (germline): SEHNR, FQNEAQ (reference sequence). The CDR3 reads CASSLRGFQFETYEQYF. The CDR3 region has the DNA TGTGCCAGCAGCCTTAGGGGGTTTCAGTTCGAGACGTACGAGCAGTACTTC.

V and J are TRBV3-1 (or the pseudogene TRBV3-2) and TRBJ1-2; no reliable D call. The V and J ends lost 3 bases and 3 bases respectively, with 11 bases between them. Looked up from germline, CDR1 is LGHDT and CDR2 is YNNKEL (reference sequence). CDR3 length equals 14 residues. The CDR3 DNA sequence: TGTGCCAGCAGCCAGGAGCCGGGTGACTATGGCTACACCTTC. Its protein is CASSQEPGDYGYTF.

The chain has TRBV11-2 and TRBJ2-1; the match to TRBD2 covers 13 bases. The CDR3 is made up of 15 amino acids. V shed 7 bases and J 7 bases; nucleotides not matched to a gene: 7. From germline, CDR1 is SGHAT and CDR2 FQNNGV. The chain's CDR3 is CASTFPGLAGNEQFF. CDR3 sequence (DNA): TGTGCCAGCACCTTTCCGGGACTAGCGGGAAATGAGCAGTTCTTC.

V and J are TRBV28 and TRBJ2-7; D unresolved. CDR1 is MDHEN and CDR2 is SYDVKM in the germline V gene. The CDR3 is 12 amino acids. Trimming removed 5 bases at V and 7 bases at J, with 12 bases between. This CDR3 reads CASSPPREEQYF. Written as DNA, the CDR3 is TGTGCCAGCAGTCCCCCTAGAGAAGAGCAGTACTTC.

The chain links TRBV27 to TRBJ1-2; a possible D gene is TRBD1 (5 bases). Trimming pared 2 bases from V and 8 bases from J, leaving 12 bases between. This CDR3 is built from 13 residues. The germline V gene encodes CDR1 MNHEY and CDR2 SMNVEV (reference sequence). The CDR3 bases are TGTGCCAGCAGTTTAGAAGGGGTGGGCGGCTACACCTTC. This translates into CASSLEGVGGYTF.

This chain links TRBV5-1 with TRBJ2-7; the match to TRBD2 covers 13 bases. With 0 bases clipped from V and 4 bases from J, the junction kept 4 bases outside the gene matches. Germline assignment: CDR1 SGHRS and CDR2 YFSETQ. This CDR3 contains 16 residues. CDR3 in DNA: TGCGCCAGCAGCTTGGGGCGGGGACTAGCGGGATACGAGCAGTACTTC. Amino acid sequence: CASSLGRGLAGYEQYF.

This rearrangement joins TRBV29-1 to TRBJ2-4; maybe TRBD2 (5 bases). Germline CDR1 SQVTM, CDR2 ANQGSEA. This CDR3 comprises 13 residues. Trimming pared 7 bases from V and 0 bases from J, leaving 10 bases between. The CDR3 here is CSASEVAKNIQYF. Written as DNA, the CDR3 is TGCAGCGCCTCGGAGGTAGCCAAAAACATTCAGTACTTC.

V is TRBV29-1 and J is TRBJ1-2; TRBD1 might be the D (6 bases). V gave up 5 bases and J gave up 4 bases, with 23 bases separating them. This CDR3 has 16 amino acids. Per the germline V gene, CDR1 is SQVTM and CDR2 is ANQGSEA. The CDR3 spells CSVNRVGGRSPYGYTF. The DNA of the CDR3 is TGCAGCGTTAACCGTGTCGGGGGGCGCAGTCCCTATGGCTACACCTTC. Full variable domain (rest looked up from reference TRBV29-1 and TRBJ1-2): SAVISQKPSRDICQRGTSLTIQCQVDSQVTMMFWYRQQPGQSLTLIATANQGSEATYESGFVIDKFPISRPNLTFSTLTVSNMSPEDSSIYLCSVNRVGGRSPYGYTFGSGTRLTVV.

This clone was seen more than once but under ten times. CDR3 region: CASSLNGVTGELFF. CDR3 sequence (DNA): TGTGCCAGCAGCTTAAACGGGGTCACCGGGGAGCTGTTTTTT. J is TRBJ2-2 and V is TRBV11-3; perhaps TRBD2 as D (5 bases). There are 14 residues in the CDR3. The V end was cut by 2 bases, the J end by 4 bases, with 8 bases between. The germline V gene has CDR1 SGHNT and CDR2 YENEEA.

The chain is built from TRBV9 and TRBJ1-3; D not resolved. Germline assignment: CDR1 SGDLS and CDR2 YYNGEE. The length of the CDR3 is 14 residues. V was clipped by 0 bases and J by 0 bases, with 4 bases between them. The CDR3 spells CASSVESSGNTIYF. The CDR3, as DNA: TGTGCCAGCAGCGTAGAGAGCTCTGGAAACACCATATATTTT.

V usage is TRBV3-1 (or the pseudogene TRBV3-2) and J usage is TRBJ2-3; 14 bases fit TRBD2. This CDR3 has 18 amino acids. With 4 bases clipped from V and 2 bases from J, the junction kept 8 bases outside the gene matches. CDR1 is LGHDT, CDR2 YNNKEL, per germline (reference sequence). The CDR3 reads CASSLSSTSGGATDTQYF. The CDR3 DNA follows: TGTGCCAGCAGCCTGAGCTCGACTAGCGGGGGGGCCACAGATACGCAGTATTTT.